This entry features one T cell receptor beta chain sequence. Its antigen is currently unknown. These data belong to a study of neoadjuvant anti-PD-1 for oral cavity cancer. General observations from the study: After neoadjuvant nivolumab, PBMC T cell clonality was significantly higher in non-responders than responders.

The protocol was immunoSEQ multiplex PCR, while the TCRdb copy is restricted to in-frame clones and leaves out a portion. Of tens of thousands of clones in the sample, 83% were seen once. This CDR3 is built from 16 residues. Germline assignment: CDR1 LNHDA and CDR2 SQIVND (reference sequence). Trimming shortened V by 1 base and J by 6 bases, and 18 bases separated the two germline ends. The rearrangement joins TRBV19 to TRBJ1-2; D might be TRBD1 (5 bases). The sequence derives from a person between 40 and 79 years old with oral cavity squamous cell carcinoma. Sequencing was performed on PBMCs, taken before nivolumab (anti-PD-1) treatment. CDR3 in DNA: TGTGCCAGTAGTATAGTAAGCAGGGAGTATCTGGATGGCTACACCTTC. Translating gives CASSIVSREYLDGYTF.